The 2 T cell receptor beta chains below were found in one sample sequenced in a study of blood T cell repertoires in COVID-19. Here immunoSEQ multiplex PCR was the method, and the copy in TCRdb shows in-frame clones only, minus some. The data hold roughly 63,000 clones, with 80% to 90% observed a single time. The sequenced sample was peripheral blood. All receptors derive from a human donor in a cohort sampled during active COVID-19.

This chain joins TRBV6-2 or TRBV6-3 and TRBJ2-7; 10 nucleotides match TRBD1. In germline, CDR1 is MNHEY, CDR2 SVGEGT. The CDR3 runs to 14 residues. The V segment lost 5 bases and the J segment 5 bases; nucleotides outside the gene matches: 6. DNA of the CDR3: TGTGCCAGCAGTAACCGGGACAGGGGCCACGAGCAGTACTTC. Translating it yields CASSNRDRGHEQYF.

This clone appeared a single time. This sequence joins TRBV11-2 and TRBJ2-1; a weak D match, TRBD2 (5 bases). The germline V and J ends were trimmed by 1 base and 15 bases, with 10 bases remaining between them. Germline values: CDR1 SGHAT, CDR2 FQNNGV. The CDR3 spans 11 residues. For the CDR3, the DNA is TGTGCCAGCAGCTTAGCTGGCCGGGGGTTCTTC. Amino acids: CASSLAGRGFF.